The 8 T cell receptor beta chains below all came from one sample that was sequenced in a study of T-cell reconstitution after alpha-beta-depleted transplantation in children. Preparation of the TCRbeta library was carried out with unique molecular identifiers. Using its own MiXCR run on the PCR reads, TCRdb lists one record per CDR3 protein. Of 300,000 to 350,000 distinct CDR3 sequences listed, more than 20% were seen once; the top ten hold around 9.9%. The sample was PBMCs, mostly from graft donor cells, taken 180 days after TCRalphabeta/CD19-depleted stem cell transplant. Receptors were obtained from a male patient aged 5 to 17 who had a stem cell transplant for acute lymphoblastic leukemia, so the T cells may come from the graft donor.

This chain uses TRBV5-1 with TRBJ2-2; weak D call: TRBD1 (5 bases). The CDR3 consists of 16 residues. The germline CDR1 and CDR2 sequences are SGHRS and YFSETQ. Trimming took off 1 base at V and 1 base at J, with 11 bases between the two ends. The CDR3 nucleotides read TGCGCCAGCAGCTTGAGGGGCAGGGAGAACACCGGGGAGCTGTTTTTT. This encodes CASSLRGRENTGELFF.

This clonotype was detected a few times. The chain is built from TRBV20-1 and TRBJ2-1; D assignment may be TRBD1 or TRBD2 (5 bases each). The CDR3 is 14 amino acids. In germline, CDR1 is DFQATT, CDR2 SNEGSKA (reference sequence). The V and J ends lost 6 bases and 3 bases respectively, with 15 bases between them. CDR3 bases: TGCAGTGCGAGCCGGGACGAAAACTACAATGAGCAGTTCTTC. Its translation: CSASRDENYNEQFF.

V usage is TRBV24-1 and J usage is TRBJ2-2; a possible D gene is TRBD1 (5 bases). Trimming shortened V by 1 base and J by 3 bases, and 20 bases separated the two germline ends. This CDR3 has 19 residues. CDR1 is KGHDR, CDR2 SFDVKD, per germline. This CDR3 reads CATSDFGVGAPLYTGELFF. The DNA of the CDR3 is TGTGCCACCAGTGATTTTGGAGTTGGGGCCCCACTCTACACCGGGGAGCTGTTTTTT.

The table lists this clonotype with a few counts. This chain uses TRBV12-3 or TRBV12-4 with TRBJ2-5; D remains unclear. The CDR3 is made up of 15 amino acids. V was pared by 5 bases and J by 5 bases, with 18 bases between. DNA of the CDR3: TGTGCCAGCAGTAAGCGAGAGTGGCGTGAGGAGACCCAGTACTTC. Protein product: CASSKREWREETQYF.

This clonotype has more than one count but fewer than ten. CDR3 residues: CASSQDRGAGPKETQYF. CDR3 sequence (DNA): TGCGCCAGCAGCCAAGATCGTGGAGCAGGGCCAAAAGAGACCCAGTACTTC. The rearrangement links TRBV4-1 to TRBJ2-5, with D possibly TRBD1 on 5 matching bases. Germline lookup yields CDR1 MGHRA and CDR2 YSYEKL. The CDR3 sequence is 17 residues long. V shed 0 bases and J shed 3 bases, with 17 bases lying between them.

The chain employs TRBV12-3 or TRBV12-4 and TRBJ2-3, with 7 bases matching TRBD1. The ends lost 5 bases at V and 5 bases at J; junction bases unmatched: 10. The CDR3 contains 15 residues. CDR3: CASSTRQGSGDTQYF. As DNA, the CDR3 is TGTGCCAGCAGTACTCGACAGGGTAGTGGAGATACGCAGTATTTT.

For the CDR3, the DNA is TGTGCCTCAACTAGCGGGAGGACCTACGAGCAGTACTTC. Amino acid sequence: CASTSGRTYEQYF. This chain links TRBV10-3 with TRBJ2-7; 12 nucleotides match TRBD2. The J segment lost 2 bases and the V segment lost 11 bases, leaving 4 bases of the junction unmatched. CDR1 and CDR2 from the germline V gene are ENHRY and SYGVKD. This CDR3 contains 13 residues.

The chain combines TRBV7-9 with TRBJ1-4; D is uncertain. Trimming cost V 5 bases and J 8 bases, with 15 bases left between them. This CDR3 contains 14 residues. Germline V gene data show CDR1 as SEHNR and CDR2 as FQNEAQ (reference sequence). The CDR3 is CASSPRDAKEKLFF. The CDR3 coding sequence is TGTGCCAGCAGCCCCCGGGATGCAAAGGAAAAACTGTTTTTT.